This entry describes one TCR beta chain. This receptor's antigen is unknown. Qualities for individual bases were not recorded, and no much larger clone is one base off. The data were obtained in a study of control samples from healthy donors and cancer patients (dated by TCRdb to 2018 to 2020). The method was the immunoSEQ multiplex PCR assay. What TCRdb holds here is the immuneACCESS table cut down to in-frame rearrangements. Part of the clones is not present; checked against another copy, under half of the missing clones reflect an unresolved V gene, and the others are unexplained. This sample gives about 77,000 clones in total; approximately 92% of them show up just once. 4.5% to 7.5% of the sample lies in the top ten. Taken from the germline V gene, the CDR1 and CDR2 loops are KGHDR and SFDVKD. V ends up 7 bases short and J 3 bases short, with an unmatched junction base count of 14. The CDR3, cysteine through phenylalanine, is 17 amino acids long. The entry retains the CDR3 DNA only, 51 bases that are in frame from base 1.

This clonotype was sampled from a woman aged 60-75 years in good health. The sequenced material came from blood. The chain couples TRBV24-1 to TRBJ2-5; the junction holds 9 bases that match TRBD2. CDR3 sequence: CATSSGRAGGSEETQYF. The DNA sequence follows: TGTGCCACCAGCTCGGGGAGAGCGGGAGGAAGTGAAGAGACCCAGTACTTC.